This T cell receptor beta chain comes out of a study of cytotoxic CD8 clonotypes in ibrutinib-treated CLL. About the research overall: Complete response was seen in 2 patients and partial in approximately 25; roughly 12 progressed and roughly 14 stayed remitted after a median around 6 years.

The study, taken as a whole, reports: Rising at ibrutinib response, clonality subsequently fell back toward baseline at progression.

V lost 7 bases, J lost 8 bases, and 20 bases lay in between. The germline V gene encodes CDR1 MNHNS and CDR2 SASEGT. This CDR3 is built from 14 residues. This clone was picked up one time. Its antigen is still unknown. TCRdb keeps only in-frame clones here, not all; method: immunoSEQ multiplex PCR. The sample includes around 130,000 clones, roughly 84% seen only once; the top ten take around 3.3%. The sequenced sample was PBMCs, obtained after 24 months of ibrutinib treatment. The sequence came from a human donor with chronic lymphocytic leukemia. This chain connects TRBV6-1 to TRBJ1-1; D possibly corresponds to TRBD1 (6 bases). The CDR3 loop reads CASTNVGGVEEAFF. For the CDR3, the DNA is TGTGCCAGCACCAACGTCGGGGGCGTAGAGGAAGCTTTCTTT.